The source of this TCR beta chain is a study of blood T cell repertoires in COVID-19. Study-level background: Samples came from the United States, Italy and Spain, spanning acute and convalescent COVID-19. PBMCs, B-cell-depleted T cells, or T cells were the source of the cDNA or gDNA that made up the material.

Germline V gene lookup returns CDR1 MNHNS and CDR2 SASEGT. The CDR3 is made up of 16 amino acids. V was clipped by 0 bases and J by 6 bases; unmatched bases: 7. Source study methods: Amplification of reference gene primers was used by the study to estimate nucleated cell counts. Clones were sequenced by immunoSEQ multiplex PCR, and TCRdb holds only the in-frame ones, with some missing. D and trimming were read from the DNA, whereas the V and J calls and clone size are those reported in that table. The profile covers roughly 230,000 clones, with nearly 90% appearing a single time and roughly 4.8% taken by the ten largest.

This chain uses TRBV6-1 with TRBJ2-7; TRBD1 aligns across 11 bases. Material: peripheral blood. This sequence was found in a woman aged 40 to 50 who had recovered from COVID-19. For the CDR3, the DNA is TGTGCCAGCAGTGAAGCTGTTGGGACAGGGGGAGGCGAGCAGTACTTC. Amino acid sequence: CASSEAVGTGGGEQYF.